The 32 T cell receptor beta chains below were found in one sample sequenced in a study of monozygotic twins with cystic fibrosis. TCRdb keeps only in-frame clones here, not all; method: immunoSEQ multiplex PCR. In the table there are approximately 33,000 clones, around 82% of which are singletons. Sequenced: blood. These receptor sequences come from a girl aged 2-10 years with cystic fibrosis.

The V gene is TRBV4-1, the J gene TRBJ2-2, with TRBD1 identical over 8 bases. The CDR3 loop spans 15 amino acids. The V and J ends lost 0 bases and 6 bases, in that order; junction bases with no gene match: 3. From germline, CDR1 is MGHRA and CDR2 YSYEKL. CDR3 sequence (DNA): TGCGCCAGCAGCCAAGAGGACAGGGTAGCCGGGGAGCTGTTTTTT. It yields the protein CASSQEDRVAGELFF.

The chain recombines TRBV19 with TRBJ1-1; no firm D call. The V gene's germline CDR1 is LNHDA and CDR2 SQIVND (reference sequence). Trimming removed 4 bases from V and 3 bases from J, with 12 bases in between. This CDR3 spans 14 amino acids. In DNA, the CDR3 is TGTGCCAGTAGTACGAGATCTTACGACACTGAAGCTTTCTTT. It codes for CASSTRSYDTEAFF.

As concerns this clone: Relative to the germline gene, one junction end is altered; a read error may explain this. The chain has TRBV29-1 and TRBJ2-5; D gene unclear. CDR3 length: 11 amino acids. The germline CDR1 and CDR2 sequences are SQVTM and ANQGSEA. DNA for the CDR3: TGCAGCGTTGACAGGCAAGGGACCCAGTACTTC. This codes for CSVDRQGTQYF.

This chain uses TRBV18 with TRBJ2-7, with D perhaps assigned TRBD1 or TRBD2 (5 bases each). CDR3 length equals 17 residues. V dropped 2 bases and J dropped 1 base, with 18 bases sitting between them. Germline V gene sequence: CDR1 KGHSH, CDR2 LQKENI. CDR3 in amino acids: CASSPERVRGSSYEQYF. Written as DNA, the CDR3 is TGTGCCAGCTCACCAGAGAGAGTGAGGGGTAGTTCCTACGAGCAGTACTTC. Drawing the rest from reference TRBV18 and TRBJ2-7, the complete variable domain is NAGVMQNPRHLVRRRGQEARLRCSPMKGHSHVYWYRQLPEEGLKFMVYLQKENIIDESGMPKERFSAEFPKEGPSILRIQQVVRGDSAAYFCASSPERVRGSSYEQYFGPGTRLTVT.

CDR3 sequence: CASTLGGRSTEAFF. CDR3 nucleotide sequence: TGCGCCAGCACCTTGGGGGGGCGTAGCACTGAAGCTTTCTTT. The chain links TRBV4-1 to TRBJ1-1; possibly TRBD1 for D (6 bases). The CDR3 is made up of 14 amino acids. Germline V lookup: CDR1 MGHRA, CDR2 YSYEKL. Deletions cut 7 bases from V and 4 bases from J, with 16 bases between.

This chain connects TRBV27 to TRBJ1-1; D is perhaps TRBD1 (5 bases). The CDR3 totals 15 residues. The germline V gene encodes CDR1 MNHEY and CDR2 SMNVEV (reference sequence). Trimming took off 8 bases at V and 1 base at J, with 17 bases between the two ends. The CDR3 reads CASRLCETENTEAFF. Written as DNA, the CDR3 is TGTGCCAGCCGCCTTTGTGAGACAGAGAACACTGAAGCTTTCTTT.

This clone turned up a few times. The chain recombines TRBV19 with TRBJ1-6; D gene ambiguous. This CDR3 has 11 residues. With 8 bases removed from V and 6 bases from J, the gap between germline ends came to 5 bases. CDR1 LNHDA and CDR2 SQIVND come from the germline V gene (reference sequence). The CDR3 reads CASGTNSPLHF. For the CDR3, the DNA is TGTGCCAGTGGTACTAATTCACCCCTCCACTTT.

This chain uses TRBV5-1 with TRBJ1-2, with a possible D match to TRBD1 (5 bases). Looked up from germline, CDR1 is SGHRS and CDR2 is YFSETQ. The CDR3 has 14 residues. V lost 0 bases and J lost 8, with 14 bases in between. The CDR3 nucleotides read TGCGCCAGCAGCTTGGAGGACAACTATGGAGGCTACACCTTC. It is translated as CASSLEDNYGGYTF.

The chain is built from TRBV4-1 and TRBJ2-1; D call uncertain. CDR3 length equals 14 residues. Germline assignment: CDR1 MGHRA and CDR2 YSYEKL. The V end was cut by 0 bases, the J end by 5 bases, with 8 bases between. The CDR3, as DNA: TGCGCCAGCAGCCAAGATCTCTGGAACAATGAGCAGTTCTTC. This sequence encodes CASSQDLWNNEQFF.

J is TRBJ2-7 and V is TRBV9; D gene ambiguous. CDR3 size: 12 residues. Trimming stripped 4 bases from V and 7 bases from J, with 12 bases between. Per the germline V gene, CDR1 is SGDLS and CDR2 is YYNGEE. The CDR3 region is CASSPNHKEQYF. The CDR3 DNA sequence: TGTGCCAGCAGCCCCAACCATAAGGAGCAGTACTTC.

This sequence joins TRBV4-1 and TRBJ2-3, with D unclear. With 1 base removed from V and 1 base from J, the gap between germline ends came to 9 bases. The CDR3 is made up of 15 amino acids. The germline V gene encodes CDR1 MGHRA and CDR2 YSYEKL. CDR3 sequence: CASSQGQVGTDTQYF. DNA of the CDR3: TGCGCCAGCAGCCAAGGGCAGGTGGGCACAGATACGCAGTATTTT.

This clone was found a few times. This rearrangement joins TRBV4-1 to TRBJ1-5; D might be TRBD1 (5 bases). The V end lost 0 bases, the J end lost 5 bases, and 11 bases lay between the germline ends. The CDR3 contains 15 residues. Looked up from germline, CDR1 is MGHRA and CDR2 is YSYEKL. The CDR3 DNA sequence: TGCGCCAGCAGCCAAGATCCCAGGGAAGATCAGCCCCAGCATTTT. Protein sequence: CASSQDPREDQPQHF.

This chain uses TRBV19 with TRBJ1-1; D gene ambiguous. Germline V gene data show CDR1 as LNHDA and CDR2 as SQIVND (reference sequence). The V end lost 3 bases, the J end lost 2 bases, and 7 bases lay between the germline ends. CDR3 length: 13 amino acids. Written as DNA, the CDR3 is TGTGCCAGTAGTATTTGGGGAAACACTGAAGCTTTCTTT. It yields the protein CASSIWGNTEAFF.

This clone was seen more than once but under ten times. This chain links TRBV2 with TRBJ2-3; 13 nucleotides line up with TRBD2. The CDR3 loop spans 18 amino acids. Germline values: CDR1 SNHLY, CDR2 FYNNEI. V was clipped by 6 bases and J by 0 bases; unmatched bases: 9. CDR3 sequence reads: CASSEMTSGGSSTDTQYF. CDR3 DNA sequence: TGTGCCAGCAGCGAAATGACTAGCGGGGGGTCTAGCACAGATACGCAGTATTTT.

The chain employs TRBV10-3 and TRBJ1-2; 9 nucleotides line up with TRBD1. Germline CDR1 reads ENHRY; CDR2 reads SYGVKD. The CDR3 has 14 residues. V shed 5 bases and J 4 bases; nucleotides not matched to a gene: 5. In nucleotides, the CDR3 is TGTGCCATCAGTTCCCAGGGACAGGGCTATGGCTACACCTTC. It encodes CAISSQGQGYGYTF.

V and J are TRBV6-1 and TRBJ2-7; D is unresolved. The germline V gene has CDR1 MNHNS and CDR2 SASEGT. Trimming pared 3 bases from V and 2 bases from J, leaving 11 bases between. CDR3 length: 14 amino acids. In nucleotides, the CDR3 is TGTGCCAGCAGTGAGGGGTTGCCCCCCTACGAGCAGTACTTC. Amino acid sequence: CASSEGLPPYEQYF.

This clone appeared once. The V gene is TRBV27, the J gene TRBJ1-5; D remains ambiguous. The V gene lost 3 bases and the J gene lost 4 bases, with 7 bases spanning the gap. The CDR3 contains 13 residues. Germline CDR1 reads MNHEY; CDR2 reads SMNVEV (reference sequence). The CDR3 is CASSLGRNQPQHF. CDR3 in DNA: TGTGCCAGCAGTTTGGGCAGGAATCAGCCCCAGCATTTT.

The chain couples TRBV6-5 to TRBJ1-3, with D possibly being TRBD1 (6 bases). CDR3 length: 14 amino acids. V shed 5 bases and J shed 2 bases, with 10 bases lying between them. Germline V gives CDR1 MNHEY, CDR2 SVGAGI. In DNA, the CDR3 is TGTGCCAGCAGTAGATCAGGGGCTGGAAACACCATATATTTT. Translated: CASSRSGAGNTIYF.

This sequence joins TRBV20-1 and TRBJ2-5; D is unresolved. The CDR3 runs to 11 residues. Germline CDR1 reads DFQATT; CDR2 reads SNEGSKA (reference sequence). Trimming took off 2 bases at V and 5 bases at J, with 6 bases between the two ends. The CDR3 DNA sequence: TGCAGTGCTAGACAGGTGGAGACCCAGTACTTC. Translated: CSARQVETQYF.

The J gene is TRBJ2-3, the V gene TRBV27; D remains unclear. Germline CDR1 and CDR2: MNHEY and SMNVEV (reference sequence). V lost 2 bases, J lost 5 bases, and 5 bases lay in between. There are 12 residues in the CDR3. CDR3 residues: CASSLIGDTQYF. The CDR3, as DNA: TGTGCCAGCAGTTTAATAGGAGATACGCAGTATTTT.

The chain uses TRBV7-8 and TRBJ1-1; unclear D gene. There are 14 residues in the CDR3. V lost 4 bases to trimming and J lost 1 base, with 10 bases between them. Germline V gene sequence: CDR1 SGHVS, CDR2 FQNEAQ. The CDR3 loop is CASSYQTRNTEAFF. CDR3 coding DNA: TGTGCCAGCAGCTATCAGACAAGGAACACTGAAGCTTTCTTT.

The gene calls are TRBV7-2 and TRBJ2-3, with 8 positions matching TRBD2. The junction had 1 base not matched to a gene; V was cut back by 2 bases and J by 0 bases. Germline lookup yields CDR1 SGHTA and CDR2 FQGNSA. The CDR3 length is 15 residues. CDR3 DNA: TGTGCCAGCAGCTTACCTAGCGGGAGCACAGATACGCAGTATTTT. Translating gives CASSLPSGSTDTQYF. Full variable domain (outside the CDR3, taken from reference TRBV7-2 and TRBJ2-3): GAGVSQSPSNKVTEKGKDVELRCDPISGHTALYWYRQSLGQGLEFLIYFQGNSAPDKSGLPSDRFSAERTGGSVSTLTIQRTQQEDSAVYLCASSLPSGSTDTQYFGPGTRLTVL.

The table lists this clone with a count of one. The chain recombines TRBV9 with TRBJ2-3; a weak D match, TRBD2 (6 bases). Germline assignment: CDR1 SGDLS and CDR2 YYNGEE. The V and J ends lost 4 bases and 1 base respectively, with 16 bases between them. CDR3 length: 16 residues. CDR3 coding DNA: TGTGCCAGCAGCCCCTGGGGCAGGGAGGGCACAGATACGCAGTATTTT. Its protein product is CASSPWGREGTDTQYF.

This clone was seen a few times. V and J are TRBV7-9 and TRBJ1-1; no definite D call. The CDR3 is made up of 13 amino acids. Between the trimmed V and J ends, which lost 2 bases and 1 base, there was a span of 5 bases. Per germline, CDR1 SEHNR and CDR2 FQNEAQ (reference sequence). CDR3 in amino acids: CASSLTPNTEAFF. CDR3 bases: TGTGCCAGCAGCTTAACACCGAACACTGAAGCTTTCTTT. Based on the CDR3 plus reference TRBV7-9 and TRBJ1-1, the full variable domain is DTGVSQNPRHKITKRGQNVTFRCDPISEHNRLYWYRQTLGQGPEFLTYFQNEAQLEKSRLLSDRFSAERPKGSFSTLEIQRTEQGDSAMYLCASSLTPNTEAFFGQGTRLTVV.

Only a few counts were recorded for this clone. This chain uses TRBV5-1 with TRBJ1-5; tentative D call: TRBD1 (5 bases). CDR1 is SGHRS and CDR2 is YFSETQ in the germline V gene. The CDR3 runs 15 residues. The V end was cut by 4 bases, the J end by 3 bases, with 14 bases between. The CDR3 loop is CASSPGAGPNQPQHF. In DNA form, the CDR3 reads TGCGCCAGCAGCCCCGGGGCGGGGCCCAATCAGCCCCAGCATTTT.

V is TRBV5-1 and J is TRBJ2-7; D is ambiguous. Trimming stripped 0 bases from V and 3 bases from J, with 7 bases between. This CDR3 contains 13 residues. Germline CDR1 SGHRS, CDR2 YFSETQ. CDR3 region: CASSLDSVYEQYF. For the CDR3, the DNA is TGCGCCAGCAGCTTGGACAGCGTCTACGAGCAGTACTTC.

The V gene is TRBV19, the J gene TRBJ2-7; 8 nucleotides line up with TRBD1. This CDR3 spans 12 amino acids. The V gene's germline CDR1 is LNHDA and CDR2 SQIVND (reference sequence). Written as DNA, the CDR3 is TGTGCAGCCGGGACAGGATTATACGAGCAGTACTTC. Its protein is CAAGTGLYEQYF.

The chain carries TRBV7-2 and TRBJ2-7, with 10 bases fitting TRBD2. The CDR3 is 16 residues long. Germline V gives CDR1 SGHTA, CDR2 FQGNSA. Germline trimming cut 2 bases from V and 2 bases from J; bases unmatched to any gene: 6. The CDR3 coding sequence is TGTGCCAGCAGCTTATTCGGTACTAGCGGGGCCTACGAGCAGTACTTC. It is translated as CASSLFGTSGAYEQYF. The complete variable domain, with remaining parts taken from reference TRBV7-2 and TRBJ2-7, reads GAGVSQSPSNKVTEKGKDVELRCDPISGHTALYWYRQSLGQGLEFLIYFQGNSAPDKSGLPSDRFSAERTGGSVSTLTIQRTQQEDSAVYLCASSLFGTSGAYEQYFGPGTRLTVT.

This clone was seen more than once but under ten times. The chain combines TRBV5-5 with TRBJ1-2; D may be TRBD1 (6 bases). This CDR3 is built from 15 residues. Looked up from germline, CDR1 is SGHKS and CDR2 is YYEKEE (reference sequence). With 0 bases removed from V and 6 bases from J, the gap between germline ends came to 15 bases. CDR3 in amino acids: CASSLGATGYDGYTF. CDR3 coding DNA: TGTGCCAGCAGCTTGGGGGCAACAGGGTACGATGGCTACACCTTC.

J is TRBJ1-2 and V is TRBV5-5; D is possibly TRBD1 (6 bases). The germline V gene encodes CDR1 SGHKS and CDR2 YYEKEE (reference sequence). The CDR3 sequence is 16 residues long. Trimming cost V 2 bases and J 4 bases, with 18 bases left between them. CDR3 DNA sequence: TGTGCCAGCAGCTTACGGGATGGGGGGCGAATCTATGGCTACACCTTC. It encodes CASSLRDGGRIYGYTF.

This clone appeared a few times. The chain joins TRBV19 to TRBJ1-6, with D hard to call. This CDR3 has 15 amino acids. The V end was cut by 3 bases, the J end by 10 bases, with 16 bases between. Germline CDR1 is LNHDA and CDR2 is SQIVND (reference sequence). CDR3: CASSILPPTESPLHF. CDR3 nucleotide sequence: TGTGCCAGTAGTATTCTTCCTCCAACAGAGTCACCCCTCCACTTT.

This rearrangement joins TRBV4-1 to TRBJ1-6; D gene uncertain. Looked up from germline, CDR1 is MGHRA and CDR2 is YSYEKL. V was cut by 4 bases and J by 9 bases, with 16 bases left in between. The CDR3 is 15 amino acids. This CDR3 reads CASSRLQSPASPLHF. For the CDR3, the DNA is TGCGCCAGCAGCCGCCTACAGTCCCCAGCTTCACCCCTCCACTTT.